The next 31 T cell receptor beta chains were all read from a single sample in a study of T-cell reconstitution after alpha-beta-depleted transplantation in children. This sample's TCRbeta library carried unique molecular identifier barcodes. Via MiXCR, TCRdb re-called the PCR reads, giving one row per CDR3 protein. The data show about 400,000 distinct CDR3 sequences, around 21% seen once. The specimen was PBMCs from the stem cell graft donor, collected from the stem cell graft. These receptors were obtained from a human donor who donated a stem cell graft to a child with acute myeloid leukemia.

This clonotype was observed a handful of times. This sequence joins TRBV15 and TRBJ2-1; D unresolved. V lost 5 bases and J lost 12, with 23 bases in between. Germline V lookup: CDR1 LNHNV, CDR2 YYDKDF (reference sequence). The CDR3 has 15 amino acids. CDR3 in amino acids: CATSHPRTPQWGQFF. The CDR3 DNA reads TGTGCCACCAGCCACCCCCGGACCCCACAATGGGGGCAGTTCTTC.

This clonotype has a handful of counts. The rearrangement links TRBV28 to TRBJ1-1, with a weak D call TRBD1 (5 bases). Deletions cut 6 bases from V and 5 bases from J, with 16 bases between. Germline loops: CDR1 MDHEN, CDR2 SYDVKM. The CDR3 runs to 14 residues. CDR3 nucleotides: TGTGCCAGCAGCCCGAGCCTCGGGGGGACTGAAGCTTTCTTT. It translates to CASSPSLGGTEAFF.

This clonotype showed up many times. The V and J genes are TRBV4-2 and TRBJ2-1; tentative D call: TRBD2 (6 bases). Trimming shortened V by 0 bases and J by 6 bases, and 12 bases separated the two germline ends. Germline CDR1 reads LGHNA; CDR2 reads YNFKEQ. The CDR3 is 15 amino acids. CDR3 in DNA: TGTGCCAGCAGCCAAGATCCAGCGGGCGGCAATGAGCAGTTCTTC. Its protein is CASSQDPAGGNEQFF.

V usage is TRBV6-1 and J usage is TRBJ2-3, with 8 positions matching TRBD2. The CDR3 sequence is 15 residues long. V shed 6 bases and J 2 bases; nucleotides not matched to a gene: 7. The germline CDR1 and CDR2 sequences are MNHNS and SASEGT. CDR3 DNA sequence: TGTGCCAGCAGAGCGGGGGAGGGAGACACAGATACGCAGTATTTT. It yields the protein CASRAGEGDTDTQYF.

The rearrangement joins TRBV15 to TRBJ1-5; TRBD1 agrees at 8 bases. Unmatched junction bases numbered 15, after V lost 2 bases and J lost 0 bases. This CDR3 has 20 residues. Germline lookup yields CDR1 LNHNV and CDR2 YYDKDF (reference sequence). For the CDR3, the DNA is TGTGCCACCAGCAGATCTATTACCGCAGGGGGCTGGGGTAGCAATCAGCCCCAGCATTTT. Translated, it gives CATSRSITAGGWGSNQPQHF.

The rearrangement joins TRBV2 to TRBJ2-3; D might be TRBD2 (5 bases). This CDR3 contains 15 residues. Trimming took 0 bases from V and 5 from J, leaving 12 bases between them. Germline assignment: CDR1 SNHLY and CDR2 FYNNEI. The CDR3 bases are TGTGCCAGCAGTGAAGCTGGCGGAGGAATAGATACGCAGTATTTT. Translating gives CASSEAGGGIDTQYF.

The chain employs TRBV12-3 or TRBV12-4 and TRBJ1-2; 7 nucleotides agree with TRBD1. The ends lost 5 bases at V and 5 bases at J; junction bases unmatched: 8. The CDR3 runs to 14 residues. CDR3 region: CASSTEGAVYGYTF. The CDR3 DNA reads TGTGCCAGCAGTACCGAGGGGGCAGTATATGGCTACACCTTC.

This clonotype was counted ten times or more. The CDR3 here is CSVELGGRAYNEQFF. The CDR3 DNA reads TGCAGCGTTGAGCTTGGCGGCAGGGCCTACAATGAGCAGTTCTTC. The chain links TRBV29-1 to TRBJ2-1; TRBD1 is a possible D gene (5 bases). Germline V gene lookup returns CDR1 SQVTM and CDR2 ANQGSEA. V lost 3 bases and J lost 2, with 14 bases in between. CDR3 size: 15 residues.

J is TRBJ2-1 and V is TRBV2, with D maybe TRBD2 (5 bases). The CDR3 is 14 amino acids. V gave up 4 bases and J gave up 0 bases, with 7 bases separating them. CDR1 and CDR2 (germline): SNHLY, FYNNEI. The CDR3 spells CASSVGVSYNEQFF. In nucleotides, the CDR3 is TGTGCCAGCAGTGTGGGAGTCTCCTACAATGAGCAGTTCTTC.

Of note for this clonotype: A junction end diverges from the germline sequence, so it may reflect a read error. V is TRBV4-2 and J is TRBJ2-7; D is ambiguous. The CDR3 has 15 residues. Looked up from germline, CDR1 is LGHNA and CDR2 is YNFKEQ. The CDR3 DNA reads TGTGCCAGCAGACAAGAGGAACGTTACGCATACGAGCAGTACTTC. Protein product: CASRQEERYAYEQYF.

This clonotype has only a few counts. The chain couples TRBV11-1 to TRBJ2-6, with D possibly being TRBD2 (6 bases). Germline CDR1 reads SGHAT; CDR2 reads FQDESV (reference sequence). The CDR3 is 18 residues long. The V end lost 3 bases, the J end lost 0 bases, and 15 bases lay between the germline ends. CDR3 sequence: CASSFPLGLSSGANVLTF. DNA for the CDR3: TGTGCCAGCAGCTTCCCTTTGGGACTGAGCTCTGGGGCCAACGTCCTGACTTTC.

This chain connects TRBV6-1 to TRBJ1-1; TRBD1 aligns across 7 bases. The CDR3 is 14 residues long. J gave up 7 bases and V 6 bases, and 11 bases lay outside the gene matches. Germline CDR1 and CDR2: MNHNS and SASEGT. The DNA for the CDR3 is TGTGCCAGCAGCCAGACAGGGTTTGAAATTGAAGCTTTCTTT. It translates to CASSQTGFEIEAFF.

With respect to this clonotype: One end of the junction fails to match germline, which may point to a read error. The rearrangement joins TRBV2 to TRBJ1-4; D may be TRBD1 (5 bases). The length of the CDR3 is 15 residues. Germline CDR1 SNHLY, CDR2 FYNNEI. In nucleotides, the CDR3 is TGTTCCAGCAGTGGCCTGGGGGTGGAGGATGAAAAACTGTTTTTT. Translation gives CSSSGLGVEDEKLFF.

This clonotype occurred a few times. The chain combines TRBV5-1 with TRBJ2-7; 9 positions agree with TRBD2. CDR1 is SGHRS and CDR2 is YFSETQ in the germline V gene. V lost 4 bases and J lost 6; bases outside the gene matches: 20. This CDR3 spans 18 amino acids. CDR3 coding DNA: TGCGCCAGCAGCCGTATAATGCTGACTAGCGGAGGGGAGGGCGAGCAGTACTTC. It specifies CASSRIMLTSGGEGEQYF.

This clonotype was seen only a few times. The chain combines TRBV20-1 with TRBJ2-5, with D uncertain. This CDR3 comprises 13 residues. Trimming removed 0 bases from V and 4 bases from J, with 9 bases in between. CDR1 DFQATT and CDR2 SNEGSKA come from the germline V gene (reference sequence). The CDR3 here is CSARDRWGETQYF. The CDR3 nucleotides read TGCAGTGCTAGAGATCGGTGGGGAGAGACCCAGTACTTC.

This clonotype was observed once. In DNA form, the CDR3 reads TGTGCCAGCAGGGACGCCCTTAGCGGGAAGGAGCAGTACTTC. This codes for CASRDALSGKEQYF. The V and J genes are TRBV14 and TRBJ2-7; 8 bases match TRBD2. The V gene end was trimmed by 6 bases and the J gene end by 7 bases; junction bases not matched to a gene: 11. Germline loops: CDR1 SGHDN, CDR2 FVKESK. The CDR3 covers 14 residues.

This clonotype was picked up many times. This chain joins TRBV12-3 or TRBV12-4 and TRBJ2-3, with 12 bases lining up with TRBD1. After removal of 4 bases from V and 2 bases from J, the junction contained 4 bases not matched to a gene. The CDR3 is 16 amino acids. The CDR3 nucleotides read TGTGCCAGCAGTTCGAAGGGACAGGGGGCCACAGATACGCAGTATTTT. Its translation: CASSSKGQGATDTQYF.

This clonotype has at least ten counts. The chain joins TRBV11-2 to TRBJ2-5; no definite D call. The CDR3 covers 15 residues. V was trimmed by 4 bases and J by 2 bases, leaving 14 bases between them. From germline, CDR1 is SGHAT and CDR2 FQNNGV. CDR3: CASSSMTGGQETQYF. In DNA, the CDR3 is TGTGCCAGCAGCTCGATGACGGGTGGACAAGAGACCCAGTACTTC.

This clonotype has at least ten counts. The chain carries TRBV27 and TRBJ2-7, with 7 bases aligning to TRBD1. The V gene's germline CDR1 is MNHEY and CDR2 SMNVEV (reference sequence). J was trimmed by 3 bases and V by 5 bases; bases with no gene match: 4. The CDR3 length is 13 residues. The CDR3, as DNA: TGTGCCAGCAGTCTAACAGGGGTCTACGAGCAGTACTTC. As protein: CASSLTGVYEQYF.

The rearrangement links TRBV15 to TRBJ2-2; D remains ambiguous. The CDR3 runs 13 residues. Per the germline V gene, CDR1 is LNHNV and CDR2 is YYDKDF (reference sequence). The germline V and J ends were trimmed by 0 bases and 7 bases, with 6 bases remaining between them. The CDR3 spells CATSRDGRGELFF. DNA for the CDR3: TGTGCCACCAGCAGAGATGGGCGCGGGGAGCTGTTTTTT.

This rearrangement joins TRBV5-1 to TRBJ2-2; a weak D match, TRBD1 (5 bases). The CDR3 length is 16 residues. Germline-derived CDR1 and CDR2 are SGHRS and YFSETQ. V lost 0 bases to trimming and J lost 1 base, with 10 bases between them. The DNA for the CDR3 is TGCGCCAGCAGCTTGGAGGGGCAGGGGAACACCGGGGAGCTGTTTTTT. Protein sequence: CASSLEGQGNTGELFF.

This clonotype has a handful of counts. The chain links TRBV10-3 to TRBJ2-1; 7 bases map to TRBD2. This CDR3 comprises 15 residues. With V trimmed by 0 bases and J by 4 bases, 3 bases remained unmatched. Germline CDR1 is ENHRY and CDR2 is SYGVKD. The chain's CDR3 is CAISESGGRYNEQFF. CDR3 coding DNA: TGTGCCATCAGTGAGTCCGGGGGGAGATACAATGAGCAGTTCTTC.

This clonotype was found a few times. The rearrangement uses TRBV3-1 and TRBJ1-5; 7 bases agree with TRBD1. Germline-derived CDR1 and CDR2 are LGHDT and YNNKEL (reference sequence). The CDR3 is made up of 16 amino acids. V shed 6 bases, J shed 4 bases, and the junction held 12 bases outside the gene matches. DNA for the CDR3: TGTGCCAGCAGGGCGACAGGGTCAATCCCGAATCAGCCCCAGCATTTT. Translated, it gives CASRATGSIPNQPQHF.

The rearrangement joins TRBV12-3 or TRBV12-4 to TRBJ2-1; no clear D gene. The CDR3 spans 14 residues. V was trimmed by 4 bases and J by 3 bases, leaving 10 bases between them. The CDR3 DNA follows: TGTGCCAGCAGTTCCTCGACTCACTACAATGAGCAGTTCTTC. Residues: CASSSSTHYNEQFF.

CDR3 nucleotide sequence: TGCGCCAGCAGCTTGAGGACGGAGGGCCCTGAAGCTTTCTTT. Amino acid sequence: CASSLRTEGPEAFF. The chain is built from TRBV5-1 and TRBJ1-1; D uncertain. V lost 1 base, J lost 6 bases, and 13 bases lay in between. Per the germline V gene, CDR1 is SGHRS and CDR2 is YFSETQ. The CDR3 runs to 14 residues.

This clonotype occurred a few times. V gene TRBV24-1 combines with J gene TRBJ1-6; unclear D gene. Germline CDR1 KGHDR, CDR2 SFDVKD. This CDR3 has 14 residues. Trimming shortened V by 6 bases and J by 1 base, and 6 bases separated the two germline ends. The CDR3 DNA is TGTGCCACCAGTACGGGGTCCTATAATTCACCCCTCCACTTT. Amino acids: CATSTGSYNSPLHF.

The sample holds many counts of this clonotype. The chain uses TRBV29-1 and TRBJ2-5; TRBD2 matches at 8 bases. Germline-derived CDR1 and CDR2 are SQVTM and ANQGSEA. There are 16 residues in the CDR3. J gave up 1 base and V 8 bases, and 15 bases lay outside the gene matches. The chain's CDR3 is CSTSGGTSGLQETQYF. The CDR3 nucleotides are TGCAGCACCAGTGGGGGTACTAGCGGCCTCCAAGAGACCCAGTACTTC.

This clonotype was picked up a small number of times. V is TRBV5-1 and J is TRBJ2-1; 12 bases agree with TRBD2. Germline CDR1 and CDR2: SGHRS and YFSETQ. After removal of 2 bases from V and 7 bases from J, the junction contained 10 bases not matched to a gene. This CDR3 contains 17 residues. The CDR3 sequence is CASSFPKTSGRQNEQFF. The CDR3 DNA follows: TGCGCCAGCAGCTTTCCCAAGACTAGCGGGAGACAAAATGAGCAGTTCTTC.

This clonotype came up many times. The chain couples TRBV6-5 to TRBJ2-7; 12 bases fit TRBD2. J gave up 3 bases and V 0 bases, and 3 bases lay outside the gene matches. CDR1 is MNHEY and CDR2 is SVGAGI in the germline V gene. The CDR3 spans 16 residues. The CDR3: CASSYSGLAGNYEQYF. The CDR3 region has the DNA TGTGCCAGCAGTTACTCGGGACTAGCGGGCAACTACGAGCAGTACTTC.

This clonotype was seen more than once but under ten times. The chain joins TRBV12-3 or TRBV12-4 to TRBJ2-4; 7 bases are a match to TRBD2. With 5 bases clipped from V and 9 bases from J, the junction kept 16 bases outside the gene matches. CDR3 length: 16 residues. Here the CDR3 DNA reads TGTGCCAGCAGTGGAGGACTAGGGGCACGGGAACGCATTCAGTACTTC. The encoded protein is CASSGGLGARERIQYF.

V usage is TRBV11-2 and J usage is TRBJ2-7, with D unclear. V lost 6 bases and J 3 bases, leaving 6 bases between the germline ends. Germline lookup yields CDR1 SGHAT and CDR2 FQNNGV. This CDR3 has 11 residues. The CDR3 DNA follows: TGTGCCAGCAGGCGGAACTACGAGCAGTACTTC. The encoded protein is CASRRNYEQYF.